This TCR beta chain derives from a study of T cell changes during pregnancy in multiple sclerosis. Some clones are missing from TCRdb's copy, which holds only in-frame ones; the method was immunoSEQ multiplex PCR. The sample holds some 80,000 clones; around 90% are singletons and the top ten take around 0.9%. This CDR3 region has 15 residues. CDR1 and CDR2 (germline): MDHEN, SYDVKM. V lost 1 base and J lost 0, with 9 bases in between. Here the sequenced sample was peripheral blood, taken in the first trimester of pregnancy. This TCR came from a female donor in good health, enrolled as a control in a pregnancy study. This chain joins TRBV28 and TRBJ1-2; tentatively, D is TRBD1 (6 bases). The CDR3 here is CASSLYQGTNYGYTF. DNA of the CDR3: TGTGCCAGCAGTTTATACCAGGGGACTAACTATGGCTACACCTTC.